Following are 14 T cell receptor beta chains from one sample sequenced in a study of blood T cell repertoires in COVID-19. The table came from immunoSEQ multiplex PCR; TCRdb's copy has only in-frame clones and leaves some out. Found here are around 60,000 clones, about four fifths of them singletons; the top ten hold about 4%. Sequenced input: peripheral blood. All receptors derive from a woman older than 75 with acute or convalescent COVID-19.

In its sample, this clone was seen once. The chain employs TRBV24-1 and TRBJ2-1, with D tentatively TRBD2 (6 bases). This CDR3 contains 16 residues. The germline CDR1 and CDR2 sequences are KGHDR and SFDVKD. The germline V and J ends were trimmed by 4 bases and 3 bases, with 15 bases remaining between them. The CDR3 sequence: CATSDRIGTVYNEQFF. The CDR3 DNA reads TGTGCCACCAGTGACCGGATCGGGACTGTCTACAATGAGCAGTTCTTC.

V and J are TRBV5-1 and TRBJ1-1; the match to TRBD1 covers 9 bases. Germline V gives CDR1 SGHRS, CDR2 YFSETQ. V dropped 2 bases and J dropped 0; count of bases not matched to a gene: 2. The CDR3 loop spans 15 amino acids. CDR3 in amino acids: CASSLGQGMNTEAFF. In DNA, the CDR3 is TGCGCCAGCAGCTTAGGACAGGGGATGAACACTGAAGCTTTCTTT.

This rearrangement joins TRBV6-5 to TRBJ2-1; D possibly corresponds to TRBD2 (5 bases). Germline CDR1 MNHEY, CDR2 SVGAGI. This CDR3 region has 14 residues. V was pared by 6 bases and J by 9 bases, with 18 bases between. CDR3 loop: CASRLEDSHSEQFF. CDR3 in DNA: TGTGCCAGCAGACTAGAGGACTCTCACAGTGAGCAGTTCTTC.

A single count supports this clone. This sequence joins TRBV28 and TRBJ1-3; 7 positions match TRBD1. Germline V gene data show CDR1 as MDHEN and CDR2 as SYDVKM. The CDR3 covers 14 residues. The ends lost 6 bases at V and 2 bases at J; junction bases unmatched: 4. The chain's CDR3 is CASSTTGTGNTIYF. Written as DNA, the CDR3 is TGTGCCAGCAGCACGACAGGGACTGGAAACACCATATATTTT.

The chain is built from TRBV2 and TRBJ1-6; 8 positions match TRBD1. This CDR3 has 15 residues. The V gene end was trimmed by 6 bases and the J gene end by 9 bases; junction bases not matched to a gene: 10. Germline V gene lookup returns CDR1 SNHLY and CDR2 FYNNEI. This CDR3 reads CASSPGQGQGSPLHF. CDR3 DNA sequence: TGTGCCAGCAGCCCCGGACAGGGCCAGGGTTCACCCCTCCACTTT.

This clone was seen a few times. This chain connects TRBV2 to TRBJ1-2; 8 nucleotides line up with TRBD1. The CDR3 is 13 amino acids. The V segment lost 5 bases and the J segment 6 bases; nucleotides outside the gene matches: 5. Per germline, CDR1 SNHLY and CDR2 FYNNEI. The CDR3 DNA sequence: TGTGCCAGCAGTCCGGGACAGGAGAATGGCTACACCTTC. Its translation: CASSPGQENGYTF.

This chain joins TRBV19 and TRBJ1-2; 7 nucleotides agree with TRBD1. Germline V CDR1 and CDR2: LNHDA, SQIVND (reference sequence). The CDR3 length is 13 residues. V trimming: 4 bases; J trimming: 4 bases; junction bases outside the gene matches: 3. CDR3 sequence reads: CASSKTGTYGYTF. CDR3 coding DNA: TGTGCCAGTAGTAAGACAGGGACCTATGGCTACACCTTC.

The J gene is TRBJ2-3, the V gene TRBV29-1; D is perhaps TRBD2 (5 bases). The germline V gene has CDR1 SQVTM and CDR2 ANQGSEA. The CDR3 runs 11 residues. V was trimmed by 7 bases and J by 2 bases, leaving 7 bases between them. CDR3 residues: CSGRSTDTQYF. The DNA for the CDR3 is TGCAGCGGGAGGTCCACAGATACGCAGTATTTT.

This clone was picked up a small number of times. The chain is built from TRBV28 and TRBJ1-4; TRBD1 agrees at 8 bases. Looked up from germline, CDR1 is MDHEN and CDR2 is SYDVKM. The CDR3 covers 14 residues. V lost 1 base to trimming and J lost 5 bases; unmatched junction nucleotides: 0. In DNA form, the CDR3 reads TGTGCCAGCAGTTTATCAGGGGGCAATGAAAAACTGTTTTTT. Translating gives CASSLSGGNEKLFF.

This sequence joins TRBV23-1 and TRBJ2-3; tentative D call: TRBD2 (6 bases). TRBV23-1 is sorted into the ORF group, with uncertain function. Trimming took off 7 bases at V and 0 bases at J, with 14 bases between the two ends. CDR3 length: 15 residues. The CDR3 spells CASTGRGESTDTQYF. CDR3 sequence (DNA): TGCGCCAGCACCGGACGCGGGGAGAGCACAGATACGCAGTATTTT.

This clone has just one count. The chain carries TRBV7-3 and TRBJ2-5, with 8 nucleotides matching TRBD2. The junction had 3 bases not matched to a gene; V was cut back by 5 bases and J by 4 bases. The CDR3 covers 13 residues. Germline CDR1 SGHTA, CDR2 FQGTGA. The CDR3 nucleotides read TGTGCCAGCAGCGGCGGGGGGCCAGAGACCCAGTACTTC. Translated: CASSGGGPETQYF.

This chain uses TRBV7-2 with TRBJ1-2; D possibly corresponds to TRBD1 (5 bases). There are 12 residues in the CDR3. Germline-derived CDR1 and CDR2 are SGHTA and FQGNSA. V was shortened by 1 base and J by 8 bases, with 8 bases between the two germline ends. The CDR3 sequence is CASSLDRQGYTF. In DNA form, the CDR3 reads TGTGCCAGCAGCTTAGACAGGCAGGGCTACACCTTC.

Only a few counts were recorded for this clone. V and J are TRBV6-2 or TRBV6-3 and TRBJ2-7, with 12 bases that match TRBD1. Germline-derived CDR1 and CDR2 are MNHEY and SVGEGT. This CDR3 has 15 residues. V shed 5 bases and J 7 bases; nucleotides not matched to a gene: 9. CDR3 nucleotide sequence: TGTGCCAGCAGTCACCGGGACAGGGGGCAGGGGGAGCAGTACTTC. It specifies CASSHRDRGQGEQYF.

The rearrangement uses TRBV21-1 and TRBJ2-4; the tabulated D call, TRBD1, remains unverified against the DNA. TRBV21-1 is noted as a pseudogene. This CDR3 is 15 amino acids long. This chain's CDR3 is CASSKAATRLGIQYF. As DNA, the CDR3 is TGTGCCAGCAGCAAAGCGGCGACACGCCTCGGCATTCAGTACTTC.